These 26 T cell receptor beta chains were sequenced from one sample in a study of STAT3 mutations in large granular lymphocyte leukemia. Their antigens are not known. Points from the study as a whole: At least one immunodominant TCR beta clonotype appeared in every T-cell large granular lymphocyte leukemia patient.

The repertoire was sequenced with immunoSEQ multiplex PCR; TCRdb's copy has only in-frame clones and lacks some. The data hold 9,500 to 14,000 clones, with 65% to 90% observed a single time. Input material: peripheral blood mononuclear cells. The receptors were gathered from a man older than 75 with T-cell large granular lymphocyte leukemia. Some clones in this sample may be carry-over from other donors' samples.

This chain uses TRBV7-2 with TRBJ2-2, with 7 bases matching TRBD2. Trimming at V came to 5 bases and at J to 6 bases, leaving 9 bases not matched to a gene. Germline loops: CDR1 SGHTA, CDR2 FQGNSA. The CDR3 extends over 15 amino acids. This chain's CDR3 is CASSPGPREAGELFF. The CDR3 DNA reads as TGTGCCAGCAGCCCAGGTCCCCGGGAGGCCGGGGAGCTGTTTTTT.

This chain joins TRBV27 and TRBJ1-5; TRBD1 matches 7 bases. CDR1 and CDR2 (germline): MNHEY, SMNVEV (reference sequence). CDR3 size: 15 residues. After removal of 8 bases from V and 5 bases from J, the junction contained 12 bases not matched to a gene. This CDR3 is CASPRVGGADQPQHF. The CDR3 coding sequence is TGTGCCAGCCCTAGGGTAGGGGGCGCGGATCAGCCCCAGCATTTT.

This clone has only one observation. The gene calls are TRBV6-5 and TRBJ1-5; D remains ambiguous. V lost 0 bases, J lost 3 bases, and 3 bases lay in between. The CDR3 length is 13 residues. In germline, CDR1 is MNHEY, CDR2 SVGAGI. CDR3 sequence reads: CASSYSSNQPQHF. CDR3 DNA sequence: TGTGCCAGCAGTTACTCTTCCAATCAGCCCCAGCATTTT.

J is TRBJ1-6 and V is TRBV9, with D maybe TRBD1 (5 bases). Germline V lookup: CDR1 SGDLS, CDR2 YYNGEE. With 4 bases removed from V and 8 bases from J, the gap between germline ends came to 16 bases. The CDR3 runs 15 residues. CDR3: CASSTRGGDDSPLHF. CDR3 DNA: TGTGCCAGCAGCACCCGGGGCGGGGACGATTCACCCCTCCACTTT.

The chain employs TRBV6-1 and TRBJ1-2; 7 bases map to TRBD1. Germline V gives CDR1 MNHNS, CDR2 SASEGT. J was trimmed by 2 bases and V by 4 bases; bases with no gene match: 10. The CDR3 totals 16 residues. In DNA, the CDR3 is TGTGCCAGCAGTGTAACAGCCAGGGGGTTCAACTATGGCTACACCTTC. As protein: CASSVTARGFNYGYTF.

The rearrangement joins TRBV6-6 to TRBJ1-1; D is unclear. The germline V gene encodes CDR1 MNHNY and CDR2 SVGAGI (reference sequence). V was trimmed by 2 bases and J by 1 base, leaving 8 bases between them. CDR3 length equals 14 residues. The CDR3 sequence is CASSYHEGNTEAFF. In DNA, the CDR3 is TGTGCCAGCAGTTACCACGAGGGGAACACTGAAGCTTTCTTT.

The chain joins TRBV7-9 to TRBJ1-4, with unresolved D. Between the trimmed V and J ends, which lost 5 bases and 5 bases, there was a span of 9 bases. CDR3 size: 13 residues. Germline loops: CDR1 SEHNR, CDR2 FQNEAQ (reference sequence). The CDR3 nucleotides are TGTGCCAGCAGCCGCCAGGAAAATGAAAAACTGTTTTTT. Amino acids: CASSRQENEKLFF.

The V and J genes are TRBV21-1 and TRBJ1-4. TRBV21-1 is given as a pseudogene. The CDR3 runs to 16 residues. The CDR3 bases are TGTGCCAGCAGCAAAGCGGCGCGAGAGTCCAATGAAAAACTGTTTTTT. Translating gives CASSKAARESNEKLFF.

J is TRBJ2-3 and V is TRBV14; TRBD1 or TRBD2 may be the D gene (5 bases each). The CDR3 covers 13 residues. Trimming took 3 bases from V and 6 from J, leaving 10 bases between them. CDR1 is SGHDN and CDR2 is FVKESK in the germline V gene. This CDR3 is CASSQPGADTQYF. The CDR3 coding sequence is TGTGCCAGCAGCCAGCCCGGGGCGGATACGCAGTATTTT.

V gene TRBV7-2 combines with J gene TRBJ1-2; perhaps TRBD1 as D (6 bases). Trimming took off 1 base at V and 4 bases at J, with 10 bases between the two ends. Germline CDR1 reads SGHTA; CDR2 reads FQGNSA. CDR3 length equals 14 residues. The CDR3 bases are TGTGCCAGCAGCTTAGGACAGGTCACCTATGGCTACACCTTC. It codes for CASSLGQVTYGYTF.

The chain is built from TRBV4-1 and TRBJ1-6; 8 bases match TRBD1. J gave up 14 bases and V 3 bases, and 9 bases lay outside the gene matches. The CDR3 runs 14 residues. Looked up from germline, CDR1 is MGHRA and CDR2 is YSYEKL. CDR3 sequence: CASSHLGQAVALHF. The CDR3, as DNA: TGCGCCAGCAGCCATCTGGGACAGGCCGTGGCCCTCCACTTT.

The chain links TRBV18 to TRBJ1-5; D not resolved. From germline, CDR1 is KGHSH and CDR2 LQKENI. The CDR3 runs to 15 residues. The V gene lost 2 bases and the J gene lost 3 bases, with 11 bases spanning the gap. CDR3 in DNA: TGTGCCAGCTCACCAACTAGCCCGACCAATCAGCCCCAGCATTTT. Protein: CASSPTSPTNQPQHF.

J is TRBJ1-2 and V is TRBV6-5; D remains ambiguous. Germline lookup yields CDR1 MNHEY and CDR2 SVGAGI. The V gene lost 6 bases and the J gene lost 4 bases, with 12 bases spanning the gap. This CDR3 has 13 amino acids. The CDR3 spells CASRVGYGYGYTF. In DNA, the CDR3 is TGTGCCAGCAGGGTGGGATACGGCTATGGCTACACCTTC.

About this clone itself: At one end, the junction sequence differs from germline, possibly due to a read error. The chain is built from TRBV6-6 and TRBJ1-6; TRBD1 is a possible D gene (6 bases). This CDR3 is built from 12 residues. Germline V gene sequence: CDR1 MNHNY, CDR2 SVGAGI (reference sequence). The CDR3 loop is CASSYPGGQPTF. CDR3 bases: TGTGCCAGCAGTTACCCGGGGGGACAACCAACCTTT.

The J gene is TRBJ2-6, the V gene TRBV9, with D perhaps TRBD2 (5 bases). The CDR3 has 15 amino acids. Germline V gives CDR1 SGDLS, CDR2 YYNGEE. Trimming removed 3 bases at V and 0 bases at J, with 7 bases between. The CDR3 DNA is TGTGCCAGCAGCGCCGAGGGCTCTGGGGCCAACGTCCTGACTTTC. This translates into CASSAEGSGANVLTF.

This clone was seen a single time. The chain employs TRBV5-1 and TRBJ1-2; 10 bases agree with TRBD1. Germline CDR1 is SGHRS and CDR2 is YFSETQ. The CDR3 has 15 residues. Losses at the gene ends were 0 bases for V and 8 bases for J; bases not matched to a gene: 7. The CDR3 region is CASSLDARTGGGYTF. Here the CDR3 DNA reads TGCGCCAGCAGCTTGGATGCCCGGACAGGGGGGGGCTACACCTTC.

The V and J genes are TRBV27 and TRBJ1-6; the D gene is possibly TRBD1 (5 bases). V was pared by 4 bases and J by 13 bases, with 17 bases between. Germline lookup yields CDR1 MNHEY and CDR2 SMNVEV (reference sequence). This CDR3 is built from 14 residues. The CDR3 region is CASSWGGDLGPLHF. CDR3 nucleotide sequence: TGTGCCAGCAGTTGGGGCGGGGACCTTGGGCCCCTCCACTTT.

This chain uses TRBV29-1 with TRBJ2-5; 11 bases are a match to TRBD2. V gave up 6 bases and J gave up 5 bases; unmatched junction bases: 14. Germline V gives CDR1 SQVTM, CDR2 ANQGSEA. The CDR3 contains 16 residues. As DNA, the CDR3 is TGCAGCGTAGGGGCGGCGACTAGCGGGGTCGGGGAGACCCAGTACTTC. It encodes CSVGAATSGVGETQYF.

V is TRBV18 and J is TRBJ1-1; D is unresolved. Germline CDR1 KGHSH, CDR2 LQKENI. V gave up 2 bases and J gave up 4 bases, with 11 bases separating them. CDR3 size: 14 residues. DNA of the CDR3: TGTGCCAGCTCACCAATCGAGGGAGGCACTGAAGCTTTCTTT. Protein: CASSPIEGGTEAFF.

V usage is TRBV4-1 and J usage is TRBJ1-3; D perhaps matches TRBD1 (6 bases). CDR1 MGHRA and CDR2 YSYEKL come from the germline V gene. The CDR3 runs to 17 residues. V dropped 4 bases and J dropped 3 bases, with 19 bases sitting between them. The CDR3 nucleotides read TGCGCCAGCAGCCCTCGTTTCAGGGGCGTGTTTGGAAACACCATATATTTT. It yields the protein CASSPRFRGVFGNTIYF.

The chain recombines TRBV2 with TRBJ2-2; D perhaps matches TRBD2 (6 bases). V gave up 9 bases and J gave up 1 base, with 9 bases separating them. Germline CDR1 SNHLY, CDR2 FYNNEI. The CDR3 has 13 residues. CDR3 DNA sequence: TGTGCCAGTAGCGGTGAGAACACCGGGGAGCTGTTTTTT. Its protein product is CASSGENTGELFF.

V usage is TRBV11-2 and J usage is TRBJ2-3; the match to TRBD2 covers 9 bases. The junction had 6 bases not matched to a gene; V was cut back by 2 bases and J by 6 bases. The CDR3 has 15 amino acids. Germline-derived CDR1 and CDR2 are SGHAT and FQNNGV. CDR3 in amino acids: CASSLSAGGRDTQYF. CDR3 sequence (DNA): TGTGCCAGCAGCTTAAGCGCGGGGGGGCGTGATACGCAGTATTTT.

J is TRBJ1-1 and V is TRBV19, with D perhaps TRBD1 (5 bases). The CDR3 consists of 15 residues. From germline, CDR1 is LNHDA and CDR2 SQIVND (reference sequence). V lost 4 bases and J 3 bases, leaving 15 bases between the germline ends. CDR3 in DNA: TGTGCCAGTAGTACGAGTCCACAGGCGTACACTGAAGCTTTCTTT. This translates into CASSTSPQAYTEAFF.

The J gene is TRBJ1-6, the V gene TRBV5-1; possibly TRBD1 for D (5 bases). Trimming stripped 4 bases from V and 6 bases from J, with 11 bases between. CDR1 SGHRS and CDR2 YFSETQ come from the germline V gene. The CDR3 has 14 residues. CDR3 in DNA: TGCGCCAGCAGCCCAGGGACCATTAATTCACCCCTCCACTTT. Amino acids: CASSPGTINSPLHF.

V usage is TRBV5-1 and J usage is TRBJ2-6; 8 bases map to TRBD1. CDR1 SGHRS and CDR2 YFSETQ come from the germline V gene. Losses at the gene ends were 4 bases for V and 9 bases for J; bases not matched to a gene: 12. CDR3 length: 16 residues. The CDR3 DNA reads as TGCGCCAGCAGCCCGGGCCAGGACAGGGCGGTCAACGTCCTGACTTTC. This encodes CASSPGQDRAVNVLTF.

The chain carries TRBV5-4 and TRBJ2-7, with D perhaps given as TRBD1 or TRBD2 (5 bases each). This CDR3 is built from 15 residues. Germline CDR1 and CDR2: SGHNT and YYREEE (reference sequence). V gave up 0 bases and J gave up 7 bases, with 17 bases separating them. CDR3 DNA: TGTGCCAGCAGCTTGGCGGCAGGGACCGCCTTGGAGCAGTACTTC. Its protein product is CASSLAAGTALEQYF.